The 5 T cell receptor beta chains below all came from one sample that was sequenced in a study of cytomegalovirus exposure and HLA in healthy donors. The PCR ran on 60 Vbeta and 13 Jbeta primers. The repertoire was sequenced with immunoSEQ multiplex PCR; TCRdb's copy has only in-frame clones and lacks some. The sample has 100,000 to 150,000 clones, about 76% seen once. Sequencing was performed on PBMCs. These receptors came from a woman in her fifties or sixties in good health and CMV-seropositive.

The DNA of the CDR3 is TGTGCCAGTAGCCTAAGGACAGGGGCCACTGAAGCTTTCTTT. Amino acid sequence: CASSLRTGATEAFF. V is TRBV19 and J is TRBJ1-1; 9 bases agree with TRBD1. Unmatched junction bases numbered 6, after V lost 6 bases and J lost 4 bases. Germline CDR1 reads LNHDA; CDR2 reads SQIVND (reference sequence). This CDR3 region has 14 residues.

V is TRBV7-2 and J is TRBJ2-7, with a weak D call TRBD2 (6 bases). The CDR3 loop spans 14 amino acids. The V gene lost 4 bases and the J gene lost 4 bases, with 14 bases spanning the gap. Germline V gives CDR1 SGHTA, CDR2 FQGNSA. Here the CDR3 reads CASSYGTGLYEQYF. CDR3 DNA: TGTGCCAGCAGCTACGGGACTGGCTTATACGAGCAGTACTTC. Combining the CDR3 with reference TRBV7-2 and TRBJ2-7 gives the whole variable domain GAGVSQSPSNKVTEKGKDVELRCDPISGHTALYWYRQSLGQGLEFLIYFQGNSAPDKSGLPSDRFSAERTGGSVSTLTIQRTQQEDSAVYLCASSYGTGLYEQYFGPGTRLTVT.

The V call is TRBV5-8, the J call TRBJ2-5, with a tentative D call TRBD1 (5 bases). CDR3 length: 13 residues. From germline, CDR1 is SGHTS and CDR2 YDEGEE. The V gene lost 1 base and the J gene lost 4 bases, with 8 bases spanning the gap. CDR3 bases: TGTGCCAGCAGCTTGAGGGGCGCAGAGACCCAGTACTTC. Residues: CASSLRGAETQYF. Full variable domain (outside the CDR3, taken from reference TRBV5-8 and TRBJ2-5): EAGVTQSPTHLIKTRGQQATLRCSPISGHTSVYWYQQALGLGLQFLLWYDEGEERNRGNFPPRFSGRQFPNYSSELNVNALELEDSALYLCASSLRGAETQYFGPGTRLLVL.

V gene TRBV5-1 combines with J gene TRBJ2-1; tentatively, D is TRBD2 (6 bases). V lost 4 bases and J 8 bases, leaving 16 bases between the germline ends. Germline V CDR1 and CDR2: SGHRS, YFSETQ. The CDR3 is made up of 14 amino acids. CDR3 amino acids: CASSGDSPGYEQFF. The CDR3 region has the DNA TGCGCCAGCAGCGGGGACTCTCCGGGCTATGAGCAGTTCTTC.

This chain joins TRBV7-2 and TRBJ2-1, with TRBD2 as a possible D gene (5 bases). The CDR3 sequence is 15 residues long. CDR1 and CDR2 (germline): SGHTA, FQGNSA. The germline V and J ends were trimmed by 0 bases and 6 bases, with 12 bases remaining between them. The CDR3 reads CASSLAGSRINEQFF. CDR3 bases: TGTGCCAGCAGCTTAGCGGGGAGTCGGATCAATGAGCAGTTCTTC.